This TCR beta chain was sequenced during a study of T cell responses to AZD1222 COVID-19 vaccine (dated by TCRdb to the early 2020s). About the full investigation: Because spike-specific TCR depth and breadth did not differ between the two schedules, AZD1222 recipients who got a second dose at roughly 4 weeks were pooled with those who got a second dose at roughly 12 weeks. A total of 240 or so trial participants underwent TCR sequencing, of whom around 210 had received two doses of AZD1222 and about 25 had received two doses of the MenACWY control vaccine. Trial participants were enrolled by age into subgroups of 18-55, 56-69 and 70-plus years, and approximately 150, 30 and 60 TCR-sequenced participants, respectively, were included in these subgroups.

The CDR3 regions of human TCRbeta chains were analyzed by immunosequencing. Processing in the source paper ran as follows. Repertoire TCRs were checked for matches against a reference library of SARS-CoV-2-specific TCRs that had been generated using the MIRA antigen-specificity platform. Breadth was defined as the fraction of unique TCRs that were SARS-CoV-2-associated, and depth was defined as the fraction of total T cells that were SARS-CoV-2-associated. Using the MIRA data, each spike-specific TCR was assigned both to the spike region to which the TCR was reactive and to a CD4 or CD8 class. Log10-transformed breadth and depth values were compared by one-way ANOVA with Sidak's multiple comparisons tests. Not all clones reach the TCRdb copy of this immuneACCESS table, which keeps in-frame sequences only. Checked studies attribute under half of the gap to unresolved V genes and leave the rest unexplained. From that table come the V and J calls and clone size; the DNA was used to work out D and trimming. The sample profile shows 96,000 or so clones; about 89% of them were found once. The ten biggest clones cover roughly 1.5% of the sample.

The research as a whole found: Reportedly, close to half of the unique spike-specific TCRs recognized epitopes lying outside the regions that are mutated in the B.1.351 and B.1.1.7 variants. Spike-specific TCR breadth and depth rose significantly after two AZD1222 doses compared with day 0 and with MenACWY recipients. Participants were mostly white British and included more females than males, and it was suggested by the authors that clonal diversity may have been underestimated. Because no day 14 peak-response samples were available, repertoires were characterized only after the peak T cell response. Vaccine-associated CD4 TCRs spanned the whole spike protein, with dominant responses in regions 160-218 and 743-854. Conclusions about previously exposed vaccinees are limited, since just five to seven AZD1222 recipients were seropositive for SARS-CoV-2 at baseline. In the small 56-69-year group, the increase in depth fell short of significance, most likely because of low power.

V lost 3 bases and J lost 7 bases, and the count of bases not matched to a germline gene is 6. From a lookup of the germline V gene, CDR1 and CDR2 are SGHNT and YENEEA. Inclusive of the bounding cysteine and phenylalanine, the CDR3 is 15 residues long. The sequence is cut down to CDR3 DNA, 45 bases in frame from base 1. The label giving this sample's time point can be read as: baseline before first vaccination. Vaccinee samples were obtained from the UK trials COV001 and COV002, which included a single-blind randomized controlled phase 2/3 trial of AZD1222 (ChAdOx1 nCoV-19) in healthy adults. Trial participant PBMC samples were collected at day 0 and day 28 after the second dose for TCRbeta chain sequencing. Concerning this clone itself: Its antigen is unknown. No base quality values were provided; no much bigger clone lies one nucleotide off.

This receptor was taken from an adult in good health. Recombination joined TRBV11-3 with TRBJ2-2; the central 9 bases match TRBD1. The starting material was peripheral blood, obtained on day 0 of AZD1222 vaccination. CDR3 loop: CASSFTGTGNGELFF. The nucleotides are TGTGCCAGCAGCTTCACCGGGACAGGGAACGGGGAGCTGTTTTTT.